The rows below give T cell receptor beta chains drawn from one sample of a study of T cell changes during pregnancy in multiple sclerosis. Sequenced by immunoSEQ multiplex PCR; TCRdb stores in-frame clones only, minus some. The table includes tens of thousands of clones, roughly 91% detected once. Here the sequenced sample was peripheral blood, taken before pregnancy. The receptors stem from a female donor with multiple sclerosis, enrolled in a pregnancy study. Both conserved end residues are part of each CDR3. A D gene is named only where the DNA matches it firmly. Rows give clone size only sometimes, using once, few, many, or a class for an expanded clone.

j_gene,abundance,v_gene,d_gene,CDR3aa,CDR3nt
TRBJ2-3,-,TRBV29-1,TRBD2,CSVEGTRVSDTQYF,TGCAGCGTTGAAGGGACTAGAGTCTCAGATACGCAGTATTTT
TRBJ1-4,-,TRBV15,-,CATSSPREALNEKLFF,TGTGCCACCAGCAGCCCCCGAGAGGCCCTTAATGAAAAACTGTTTTTT
TRBJ1-1,-,TRBV27,TRBD1,CASRLGQAMNTEAFF,TGTGCCAGCCGGCTTGGACAGGCGATGAACACTGAAGCTTTCTTT
TRBJ1-1,-,TRBV7-8,-,CASSSRGLERNTEAFF,TGTGCCAGCAGCTCGAGGGGGTTAGAGCGGAACACTGAAGCTTTCTTT
TRBJ1-2,-,TRBV6-1,TRBD1,CASSEMGQGAIYGYTF,TGTGCCAGCAGTGAAATGGGACAGGGGGCTATCTATGGCTACACCTTC
TRBJ2-7,-,TRBV4-3,TRBD2,CASSQELAGAYEQYF,TGCGCCAGCAGCCAAGAACTAGCGGGGGCCTACGAGCAGTACTTC
TRBJ2-3,-,TRBV9,-,CASSDRTETTSTDTQYF,TGTGCCAGCAGCGACCGGACAGAAACTACTAGCACAGATACGCAGTATTTT
TRBJ2-2,-,TRBV19,-,CASITGPTGELFF,TGTGCCAGTATTACAGGACCAACCGGGGAGCTGTTTTTT
TRBJ1-2,-,TRBV23-1,-,CASSQSKGRFPSYGYTF,TGCGCCAGCAGTCAATCGAAAGGCAGGTTCCCATCCTATGGCTACACCTTC
TRBJ2-5,-,TRBV19,-,CASSIGARGSETQYF,TGTGCCAGTAGTATTGGGGCGAGGGGGTCGGAGACCCAGTACTTC
TRBJ1-4,once,TRBV19,-,CASSIGGVKLFF,TGTGCCAGTAGTATCGGGGGAGTAAAACTGTTTTTT
TRBJ1-1,-,TRBV6-5,-,CASRQGNTEAFF,TGTGCCAGCAGACAGGGAAACACTGAAGCTTTCTTT
TRBJ1-4,-,TRBV4-2,-,CASSQDAVGDNEKLFF,TGTGCCAGCAGCCAAGATGCGGTTGGAGATAATGAAAAACTGTTTTTT
TRBJ1-2,-,TRBV19,-,CASSIGLAGYYGYTF,TGTGCCAGTAGTATAGGCCTGGCGGGCTATTATGGCTACACCTTC
TRBJ2-5,-,TRBV15,TRBD2,CATSRGISGVYQETQYF,TGTGCCACCAGCAGAGGTATCAGCGGGGTTTACCAAGAGACCCAGTACTTC
TRBJ2-7,-,TRBV7-2,-,CASSLVQGSSYEQYF,TGTGCCAGCAGCTTAGTGCAGGGGAGTTCCTACGAGCAGTACTTC
TRBJ1-5,few,TRBV6-5,TRBD1,CASSYRQGAAQPQHF,TGTGCCAGCAGTTACAGACAGGGGGCAGCTCAGCCCCAGCATTTT
TRBJ1-6,-,TRBV4-3,TRBD1,CASSQDRGVYSPLHF,TGCGCCAGCAGCCAGGACAGGGGTGTATATTCACCCCTCCACTTT